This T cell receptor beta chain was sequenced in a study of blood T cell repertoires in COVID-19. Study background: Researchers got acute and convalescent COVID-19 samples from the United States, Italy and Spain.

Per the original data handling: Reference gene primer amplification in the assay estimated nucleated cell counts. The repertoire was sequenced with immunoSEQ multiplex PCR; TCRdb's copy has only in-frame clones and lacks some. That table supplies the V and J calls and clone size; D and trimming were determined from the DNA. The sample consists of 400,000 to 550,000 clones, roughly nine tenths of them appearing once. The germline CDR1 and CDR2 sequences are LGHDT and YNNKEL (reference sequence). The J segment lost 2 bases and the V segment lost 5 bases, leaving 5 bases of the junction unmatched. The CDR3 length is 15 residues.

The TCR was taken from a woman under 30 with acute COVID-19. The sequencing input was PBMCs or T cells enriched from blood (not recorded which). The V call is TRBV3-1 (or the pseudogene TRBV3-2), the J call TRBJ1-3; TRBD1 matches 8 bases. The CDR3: CASSFRTGPGNTIYF. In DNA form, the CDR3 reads TGTGCCAGCAGCTTCCGGACAGGGCCTGGAAACACCATATATTTT.